Detailed here is one TCR beta chain. What it binds is unknown. Time point described: persistent/refractory GD, antithyroid drugs over 5 years with positive TRAb. From PBMCs, RNA was extracted and then used to make the TCR library. From an endocrinology department in Xi'an, China, came the patients. Building the TCR beta libraries relied on iRepertoire HTBI primers, and CDR3 regions underwent Arm-PCR. TCRdb used MiXCR to reprocess the multiplex PCR reads, holding one entry per CDR3 protein. The repertoire consists of about 460,000 distinct CDR3 sequences, with 20% to 25% occurring once and the leading ten covering under 15%. In germline, CDR1 is SGHDN, CDR2 FVKESK. Trimming took off 3 bases at V and 4 bases at J, with 10 bases between the two ends. This CDR3 spans 14 amino acids. The sample belongs to a study of regulatory T cells in long-lasting Graves disease. At the level of the study: Disease was considered persistent Graves' disease after over 5 years of antithyroid drugs (with positive TSH receptor antibodies). Study-wide findings and caveats: Lower TCR diversity characterized persistent Graves' patients relative to newly diagnosed patients. TRBV28, TRBJ1-2 and TRBJ2-5 emerged as the favored segments in persistent disease.

The source of this sequence is a female donor with Graves disease. The sequencing used peripheral blood mononuclear cells (PBMCs), collected when the disease was refractory, from a patient treated with antithyroid drugs. The chain employs TRBV14 and TRBJ1-5; the D gene is possibly TRBD1 (5 bases). In DNA, the CDR3 is TGTGCCAGCAGCCATGGGGGGTTGAATCAGCCCCAGCATTTT. This sequence encodes CASSHGGLNQPQHF.